The 18 T cell receptor beta chains below come from one sample, sequenced in a study of T-cell reconstitution after alpha-beta-depleted transplantation in children. Preparation of the TCRbeta library involved a method that used unique molecular identifiers. TCRdb re-analysed the PCR reads in MiXCR, keeping a single row per CDR3 protein. The sample includes fewer than 750,000 distinct CDR3 sequences, 20% to 25% of them seen just once. The specimen was PBMCs, mostly from graft donor cells, collected 360 days after TCRalphabeta/CD19-depleted stem cell transplant. Receptors originate from a boy in the first two years of life who had a stem cell transplant for acute myeloid leukemia, so the T cells may come from the graft donor.

This chain joins TRBV29-1 and TRBJ2-1; D remains unclear. CDR3 length: 13 amino acids. Trimming removed 0 bases at V and 9 bases at J, with 12 bases between. Germline CDR1 is SQVTM and CDR2 is ANQGSEA. This CDR3 is CSVEDLWRLEQFF. In DNA form, the CDR3 reads TGCAGCGTTGAAGATCTTTGGCGGCTTGAGCAGTTCTTC.

The rearrangement uses TRBV4-3 and TRBJ2-2, with 8 positions matching TRBD2. V lost 3 bases to trimming and J lost 2 bases; unmatched junction nucleotides: 11. Germline loops: CDR1 LGHNA, CDR2 YSLEER. This CDR3 has 18 amino acids. The CDR3 loop reads CASSQWKEAGVNTGELFF. The CDR3 DNA sequence: TGCGCCAGCAGCCAGTGGAAGGAAGCGGGAGTTAACACCGGGGAGCTGTTTTTT.

V is TRBV20-1 and J is TRBJ2-4; 9 nucleotides align to TRBD1. CDR1 and CDR2 from the germline V gene are DFQATT and SNEGSKA (reference sequence). CDR3 size: 14 residues. CDR3 DNA: TGCAGCACTACAGGGGGCTTAGCCAAAAACATTCAGTACTTC. It is translated as CSTTGGLAKNIQYF.

V is TRBV7-3 and J is TRBJ2-5, with D unclear. The germline V gene encodes CDR1 SGHTA and CDR2 FQGTGA. The CDR3 contains 13 residues. Trimming shortened V by 0 bases and J by 5 bases, and 7 bases separated the two germline ends. The CDR3 nucleotides are TGTGCCAGCAGCTTAACTAGGAAGGAGACCCAGTACTTC. It codes for CASSLTRKETQYF.

The V and J genes are TRBV10-3 and TRBJ2-3, with D perhaps given as TRBD1 or TRBD2 (5 bases each). V shed 7 bases and J shed 2 bases, with 13 bases lying between them. The germline gives CDR1 ENHRY, CDR2 SYGVKD. CDR3 length: 14 residues. The CDR3 protein is CAINTGTYTDTQYF. The CDR3 nucleotides read TGTGCCATCAATACCGGGACCTACACAGATACGCAGTATTTT.

This clonotype was recorded at least ten times. The J gene is TRBJ2-1, the V gene TRBV20-1; 9 bases are shared with TRBD1. Trimming removed 2 bases from V and 9 bases from J; junction bases left unmatched: 14. The CDR3 totals 16 residues. CDR1 is DFQATT, CDR2 SNEGSKA, per germline (reference sequence). In nucleotides, the CDR3 is TGCAGTGCTAGAAGTGACAGGGGGTTCTTCCCCATTGAGCAGTTCTTC. As protein: CSARSDRGFFPIEQFF.

V is TRBV5-6 and J is TRBJ2-5, with TRBD2 identical over 9 bases. The CDR3 length is 17 residues. CDR1 is SGHDT, CDR2 YYEEEE, per germline. Trimming took 0 bases from V and 7 from J; bases not matched to a gene: 13. The CDR3 DNA follows: TGTGCCAGCAGCTTGGCCCTGGGGCTAGCGGGGAGTAGGACCCAGTACTTC. Protein sequence: CASSLALGLAGSRTQYF.

This chain uses TRBV2 with TRBJ2-3; D is ambiguous. CDR1 SNHLY and CDR2 FYNNEI come from the germline V gene. The CDR3 spans 11 residues. The V gene lost 6 bases and the J gene lost 8 bases, with 9 bases spanning the gap. CDR3 region: CASSVAATQYF. DNA for the CDR3: TGTGCCAGCAGCGTAGCCGCTACGCAGTATTTT.

This clonotype was seen a handful of times. The chain joins TRBV15 to TRBJ2-3, with D unclear. Trimming stripped 3 bases from V and 6 bases from J, with 7 bases between. CDR1 and CDR2 from the germline V gene are LNHNV and YYDKDF (reference sequence). This CDR3 is built from 12 residues. CDR3 in amino acids: CATSSERDTQYF. CDR3 sequence (DNA): TGTGCCACCAGCAGTGAGAGGGATACGCAGTATTTT.

In this sample, this clonotype turned up a few times. This rearrangement joins TRBV15 to TRBJ2-3, with 7 bases that match TRBD1. The V segment lost 4 bases and the J segment 11 bases; nucleotides outside the gene matches: 3. Germline V gene data show CDR1 as LNHNV and CDR2 as YYDKDF (reference sequence). CDR3 length: 11 amino acids. In DNA form, the CDR3 reads TGTGCCACCAGCATCCGGGACAGGCAGTATTTT. Protein sequence: CATSIRDRQYF.

This clonotype occurred many times. The CDR3 sequence: CASSPLPRGGETQYF. Written as DNA, the CDR3 is TGTGCCAGCTCACCACTCCCTAGAGGGGGCGAGACCCAGTACTTC. The chain is built from TRBV18 and TRBJ2-5; TRBD1 aligns across 7 bases. The V segment lost 1 base and the J segment 5 bases; nucleotides outside the gene matches: 7. The CDR3 consists of 15 residues. Germline V gives CDR1 KGHSH, CDR2 LQKENI.

This clonotype was counted many times. This chain joins TRBV12-3 or TRBV12-4 and TRBJ1-1, with a weak D call TRBD1 (6 bases). V was shortened by 6 bases and J by 4 bases, with 12 bases between the two germline ends. The CDR3 has 13 residues. CDR3 residues: CASSTNRVTEAFF. The CDR3, as DNA: TGTGCCAGCAGCACCAACAGGGTCACTGAAGCTTTCTTT.

This clonotype was counted many times. The chain links TRBV10-3 to TRBJ1-2, with D uncertain. This CDR3 has 11 residues. The germline V and J ends were trimmed by 8 bases and 5 bases, with 9 bases remaining between them. Germline V gene sequence: CDR1 ENHRY, CDR2 SYGVKD. CDR3 DNA sequence: TGTGCCATCCCTTTTGGATATGGCTACACCTTC. Protein sequence: CAIPFGYGYTF.

This clonotype showed up just a few times. This chain connects TRBV29-1 to TRBJ1-1; D gene unclear. Germline CDR1 SQVTM, CDR2 ANQGSEA. This CDR3 region has 12 residues. V lost 1 base and J 6 bases, leaving 9 bases between the germline ends. In nucleotides, the CDR3 is TGCAGCGTTGAAGTTGCGCCAGCTGAAGCTTTCTTT. Protein product: CSVEVAPAEAFF. The whole variable domain, filled in from reference TRBV29-1 and TRBJ1-1, reads SAVISQKPSRDICQRGTSLTIQCQVDSQVTMMFWYRQQPGQSLTLIATANQGSEATYESGFVIDKFPISRPNLTFSTLTVSNMSPEDSSIYLCSVEVAPAEAFFGQGTRLTVV.

This clonotype was seen at least ten times. The V and J genes are TRBV21-1 and TRBJ2-1; the table assigns TRBD2, which was not confirmed against the DNA. TRBV21-1 is an annotated pseudogene. CDR3 length equals 16 residues. The CDR3 is CANPVNSGGSYNEQFF. In nucleotides, the CDR3 is TGTGCCAACCCCGTTAATAGCGGGGGATCGTACAATGAGCAGTTCTTC.

This clonotype was counted at least ten times. This chain joins TRBV27 and TRBJ1-5, with a tentative D call TRBD1 (6 bases). The CDR3 runs 14 residues. The ends were cut back, 4 bases at V and 6 bases at J, with 13 bases in the middle. Germline assignment: CDR1 MNHEY and CDR2 SMNVEV (reference sequence). CDR3 bases: TGTGCCAGCAGTTGGGGCCAGGGGCGTCAGCCCCAGCATTTT. It translates to CASSWGQGRQPQHF.

This clonotype turned up a few times. V usage is TRBV20-1 and J usage is TRBJ2-2; 10 bases line up with TRBD2. The CDR3 sequence is 13 residues long. J lost 7 bases, V lost 6 bases, and 5 bases had no gene match. Germline CDR1 DFQATT, CDR2 SNEGSKA (reference sequence). CDR3 sequence (DNA): TGCAGTGCGAAGCGGGGGGGCTTCGGGGAGCTGTTTTTT. This encodes CSAKRGGFGELFF.

This chain connects TRBV29-1 to TRBJ1-1, with D possibly being TRBD1 (5 bases). The V end was cut by 2 bases, the J end by 10 bases, with 11 bases between. Germline CDR1 and CDR2: SQVTM and ANQGSEA. This CDR3 is 11 amino acids long. The CDR3 sequence: CSVERGFGAFF. Here the CDR3 DNA reads TGCAGCGTTGAACGGGGGTTTGGAGCTTTCTTT.